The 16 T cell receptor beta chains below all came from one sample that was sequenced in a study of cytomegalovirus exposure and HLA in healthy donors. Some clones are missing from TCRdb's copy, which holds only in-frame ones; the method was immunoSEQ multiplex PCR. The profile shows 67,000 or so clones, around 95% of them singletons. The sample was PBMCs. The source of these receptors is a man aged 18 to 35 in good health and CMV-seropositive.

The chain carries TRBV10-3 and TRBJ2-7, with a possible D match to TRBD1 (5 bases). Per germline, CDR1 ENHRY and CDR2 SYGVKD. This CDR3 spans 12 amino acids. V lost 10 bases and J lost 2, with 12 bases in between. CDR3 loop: CATGQGPYEQYF. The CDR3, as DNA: TGTGCCACCGGACAAGGACCCTACGAGCAGTACTTC.

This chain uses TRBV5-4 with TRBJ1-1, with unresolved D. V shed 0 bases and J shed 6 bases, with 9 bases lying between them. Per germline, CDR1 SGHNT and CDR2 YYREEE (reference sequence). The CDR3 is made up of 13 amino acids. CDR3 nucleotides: TGTGCCAGCAGCTTGGCCATCCTATCTGAAGCTTTCTTT. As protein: CASSLAILSEAFF.

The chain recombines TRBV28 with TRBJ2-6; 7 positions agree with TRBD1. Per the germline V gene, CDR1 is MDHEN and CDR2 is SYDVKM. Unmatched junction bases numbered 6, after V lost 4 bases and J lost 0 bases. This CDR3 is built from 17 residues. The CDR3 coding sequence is TGTGCCAGCAGTTCCAGGACAGGATTCTCTGGGGCCAACGTCCTGACTTTC. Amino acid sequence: CASSSRTGFSGANVLTF.

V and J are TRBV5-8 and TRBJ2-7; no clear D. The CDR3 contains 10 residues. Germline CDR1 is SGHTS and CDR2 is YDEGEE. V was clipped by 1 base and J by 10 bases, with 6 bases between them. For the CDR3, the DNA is TGTGCCAGCAGCTTGTTTTCACAGTACTTC. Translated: CASSLFSQYF.

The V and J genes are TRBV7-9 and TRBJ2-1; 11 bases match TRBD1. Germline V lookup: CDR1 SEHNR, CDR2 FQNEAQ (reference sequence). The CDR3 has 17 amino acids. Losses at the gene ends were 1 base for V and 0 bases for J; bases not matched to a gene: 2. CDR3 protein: CASSLGDRGSSYNEQFF. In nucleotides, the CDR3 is TGTGCCAGCAGCTTAGGGGACAGGGGGAGCTCCTACAATGAGCAGTTCTTC. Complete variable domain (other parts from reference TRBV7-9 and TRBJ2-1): DTGVSQNPRHKITKRGQNVTFRCDPISEHNRLYWYRQTLGQGPEFLTYFQNEAQLEKSRLLSDRFSAERPKGSFSTLEIQRTEQGDSAMYLCASSLGDRGSSYNEQFFGPGTRLTVL.

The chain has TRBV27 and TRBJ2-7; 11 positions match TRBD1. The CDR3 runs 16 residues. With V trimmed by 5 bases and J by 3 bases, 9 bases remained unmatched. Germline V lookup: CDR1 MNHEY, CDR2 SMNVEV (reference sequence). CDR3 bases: TGTGCCAGCAGTCCCCACCCTGGGACAGGGGGCTACGAGCAGTACTTC. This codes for CASSPHPGTGGYEQYF.

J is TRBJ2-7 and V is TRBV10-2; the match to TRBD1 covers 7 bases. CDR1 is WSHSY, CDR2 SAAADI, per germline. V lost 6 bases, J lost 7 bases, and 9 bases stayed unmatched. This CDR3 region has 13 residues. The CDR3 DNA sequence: TGCGCCAGCAGAAGTCGGGACAGTAGGGAGCAGTACTTC. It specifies CASRSRDSREQYF.

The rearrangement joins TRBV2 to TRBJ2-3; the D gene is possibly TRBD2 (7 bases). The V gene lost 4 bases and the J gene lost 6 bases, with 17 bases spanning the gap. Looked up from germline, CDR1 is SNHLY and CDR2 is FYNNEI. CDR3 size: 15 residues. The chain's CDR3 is CASSGVGGGGDTQYF. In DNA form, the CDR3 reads TGTGCCAGCAGTGGGGTGGGGGGGGGCGGGGATACGCAGTATTTT.

The CDR3: CASSYRGELFF. CDR3 coding DNA: TGTGCCAGCAGTTACCGGGGGGAGCTGTTTTTT. The chain employs TRBV6-5 and TRBJ2-2; D unresolved. CDR1 MNHEY and CDR2 SVGAGI come from the germline V gene. Deletions cut 2 bases from V and 8 bases from J, with 3 bases between. The CDR3 sequence is 11 residues long.

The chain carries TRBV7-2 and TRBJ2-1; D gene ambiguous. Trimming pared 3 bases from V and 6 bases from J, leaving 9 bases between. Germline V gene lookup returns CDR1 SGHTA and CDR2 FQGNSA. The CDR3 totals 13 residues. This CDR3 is CASSFAETNEQFF. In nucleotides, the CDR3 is TGTGCCAGCAGCTTTGCAGAAACCAATGAGCAGTTCTTC.

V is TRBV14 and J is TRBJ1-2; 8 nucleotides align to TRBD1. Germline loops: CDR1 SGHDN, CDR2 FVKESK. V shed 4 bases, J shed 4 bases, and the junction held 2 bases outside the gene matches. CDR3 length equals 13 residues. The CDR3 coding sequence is TGTGCCAGCAGCCGAGGACAGGGCTATGGCTACACCTTC. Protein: CASSRGQGYGYTF.

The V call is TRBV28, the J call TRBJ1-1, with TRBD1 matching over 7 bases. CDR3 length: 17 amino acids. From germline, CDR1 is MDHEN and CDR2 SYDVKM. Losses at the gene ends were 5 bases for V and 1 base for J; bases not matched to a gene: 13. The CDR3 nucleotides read TGTGCCAGCAGTCCCGTACAGGGGAGGCAGGCGAACACTGAAGCTTTCTTT. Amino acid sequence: CASSPVQGRQANTEAFF.

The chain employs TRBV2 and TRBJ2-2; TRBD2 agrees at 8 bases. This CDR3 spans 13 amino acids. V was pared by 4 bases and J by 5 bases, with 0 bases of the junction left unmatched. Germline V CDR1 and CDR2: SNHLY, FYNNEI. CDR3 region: CASSASGTGELFF. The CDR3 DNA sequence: TGTGCCAGCAGTGCTAGCGGGACCGGGGAGCTGTTTTTT.

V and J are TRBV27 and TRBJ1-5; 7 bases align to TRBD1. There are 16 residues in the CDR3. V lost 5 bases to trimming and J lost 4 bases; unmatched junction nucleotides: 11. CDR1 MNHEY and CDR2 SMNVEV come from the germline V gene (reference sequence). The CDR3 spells CASSPYPTGRNQPQHF. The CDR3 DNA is TGTGCCAGCAGTCCCTACCCGACAGGGAGAAATCAGCCCCAGCATTTT.

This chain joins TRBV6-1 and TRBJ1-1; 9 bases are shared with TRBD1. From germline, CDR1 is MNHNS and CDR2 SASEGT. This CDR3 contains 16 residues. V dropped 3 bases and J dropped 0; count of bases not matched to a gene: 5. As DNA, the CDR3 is TGTGCCAGCAGTGACGGGACAGGGCCACTGAACACTGAAGCTTTCTTT. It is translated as CASSDGTGPLNTEAFF.

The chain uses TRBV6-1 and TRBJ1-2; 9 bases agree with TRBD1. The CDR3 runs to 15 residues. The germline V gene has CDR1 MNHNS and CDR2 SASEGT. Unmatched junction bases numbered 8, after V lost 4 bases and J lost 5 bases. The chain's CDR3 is CASSAKTGGGYGYTF. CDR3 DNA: TGTGCCAGCAGTGCTAAGACAGGGGGGGGGTATGGCTACACCTTC.